Listed below are T cell receptor beta chains from one sample, sequenced in a study of identical twins. TCRdb analysed the 5' RACE reads with MiXCR anew, one entry per CDR3 protein. The sample records about 720,000 distinct CDR3 sequences, roughly 18% being singletons. This sample was shared with a second study, whose subject was T cells expressing NK-cell markers.

The material sequenced was PBMCs. These receptors were obtained from a woman between 18 and 29 years old in good health. CDR3s include the opening cysteine and the closing phenylalanine or tryptophan. D genes are given only for firm matches. Part of the rows lack a size; the others show once, few, many or a class for expanded clones.

clone_size,j_call,v_call,d_call,cdr3_aa,cdr3_nt
-,TRBJ2-3,TRBV20-1,-,CSVLLGATADTRYF,TGCAGTGTCCTCTTGGGGGCTACGGCAGATACGCGGTATTTT
-,TRBJ2-1,TRBV11-2,-,CASSVERDRLSVRFF,TGTGCCAGCAGCGTAGAACGCGACAGGCTGTCGGTGCGGTTCTTC
-,TRBJ2-7,TRBV6-1,TRBD2,CASSERESSYEQYF,TGTGCCAGCAGTGAGCGGGAGAGCTCCTACGAGCAGTACTTC
few,TRBJ2-1,TRBV7-3,-,CASSLTRKEINNEQFF,TGTGCCAGCAGCTTAACGAGGAAGGAGATCAACAATGAGCAGTTCTTC
-,TRBJ2-5,TRBV5-1,TRBD1,CASSFWTGEVAQYF,TGCGCCAGCAGCTTCTGGACAGGGGAAGTGGCCCAGTACTTC
few,TRBJ2-3,TRBV12-3/TRBV12-4,-,CASSLTVGWGTDTQYF,TGTGCCAGCAGTTTAACAGTAGGGTGGGGCACAGATACGCAGTATTTT
-,TRBJ2-6,TRBV9,TRBD1,CASSPTGTGVSGANVLTF,TGTGCCAGCAGCCCAACCGGGACAGGAGTTTCTGGGGCCAACGTCCTGACTTTC
-,TRBJ2-1,TRBV11-1,TRBD2,CASSSRLPSGSTGNEQFF,TGTGCCAGCAGCTCGCGCCTTCCTAGCGGGAGCACCGGGAATGAGCAGTTCTTC
-,TRBJ2-2,TRBV3-1,TRBD2,CASSLRRSGNLKTGELFF,TGTGCCAGCAGCCTCCGTCGCAGCGGGAACCTAAAGACCGGGGAGCTGTTTTTT
few,TRBJ1-5,TRBV12-3/TRBV12-4,TRBD1,CASRETGGRQPQHF,TGTGCCAGCAGGGAGACAGGGGGGCGTCAGCCCCAGCATTTT
many,TRBJ2-1,TRBV6-2/TRBV6-3,-,CASRFFTGANEQFF,TGTGCCAGCAGGTTTTTTACAGGAGCCAATGAGCAGTTCTTC
-,TRBJ2-1,TRBV29-1,-,CSALTGVEQFF,TGCAGCGCGCTGACAGGAGTCGAGCAGTTCTTC
many,TRBJ2-3,TRBV10-3,-,CAVGGSTANTDTQYF,TGTGCCGTGGGGGGTAGCACAGCCAACACAGATACGCAGTATTTT
few,TRBJ2-5,TRBV7-9,-,CASSRGRRLDQYF,TGTGCCAGCAGCCGGGGGAGGAGGTTGGACCAGTACTTC
few,TRBJ2-1,TRBV11-2,TRBD2,CASSLGPGTSGGTGGYNEQFF,TGTGCCAGCAGCTTAGGTCCGGGGACTAGCGGGGGGACCGGAGGCTACAATGAGCAGTTCTTC
few,TRBJ2-7,TRBV12-3/TRBV12-4,TRBD1,CASSPQGVRSYEQYF,TGTGCCAGCAGTCCCCAGGGGGTAAGGTCCTACGAGCAGTACTTC
few,TRBJ2-1,TRBV7-9,TRBD2,CASSFSGGGAYNEQFF,TGTGCCAGCAGCTTTAGCGGTGGGGGGGCCTACAATGAGCAGTTCTTC
few,TRBJ1-1,TRBV5-1,-,CASSLNPSLNTEAFF,TGCGCCAGCAGCCTAAATCCAAGCCTGAACACTGAAGCTTTCTTT
-,TRBJ2-6,TRBV5-1,TRBD1,CASSLGQGAHLGANVLTF,TGCGCCAGCAGCTTGGGACAGGGGGCGCATCTTGGGGCCAACGTCCTGACTTTC
once,TRBJ2-7,TRBV18,-,CASSPLGARSYEQYF,TGTGCCAGCTCACCTCTGGGAGCTCGCTCCTACGAGCAGTACTTC
many,TRBJ2-6,TRBV5-6,-,CASTLPGSGANVLTF,TGTGCCAGCACCCTCCCAGGCTCTGGGGCCAACGTCCTGACTTTC
-,TRBJ1-2,TRBV7-9,-,CASSSLSGYTF,TGTGCCAGCAGCTCCCTTAGTGGCTACACCTTC
few,TRBJ2-1,TRBV5-1,-,CASSPTRLSSYNEQFF,TGCGCCAGCAGCCCCACACGCCTCAGCTCCTACAATGAGCAGTTCTTC
-,TRBJ2-3,TRBV5-4,-,CASSVGGGGPGDTQYF,TGTGCCAGCTCCGTGGGGGGCGGGGGCCCAGGCGATACGCAGTATTTT
-,TRBJ2-7,TRBV6-2/TRBV6-3,TRBD2,CASCLSGGYEQYF,TGTGCCAGCTGCCTGAGCGGGGGATACGAGCAGTACTTC